This TCR beta chain was obtained from a study of CD8 T cells in cerebrospinal fluid in Alzheimer's disease. The CDR3 loop spans 16 amino acids. CDR1 is LNHDA and CDR2 is SQIVND in the germline V gene (reference sequence). Frequency places this clonotype as medium-sized. For droplet-based sequencing, live CSF cells were sorted using a live/dead marker. TCRdb reprocessed the 10x single-cell sequencing reads; each CDR3 protein has one entry and no DNA is given. Found here are roughly 1,700 distinct CDR3 sequences; the top ten clones hold roughly 8.7%. V is TRBV19 and J is TRBJ2-1; TCRdb's assignment of TRBD2 cannot be checked, as there is no DNA. Sequenced sample: cerebrospinal fluid. The sequence was collected from a human donor with mild cognitive impairment. CDR3 region: CASSTGASGIGNEQFF.